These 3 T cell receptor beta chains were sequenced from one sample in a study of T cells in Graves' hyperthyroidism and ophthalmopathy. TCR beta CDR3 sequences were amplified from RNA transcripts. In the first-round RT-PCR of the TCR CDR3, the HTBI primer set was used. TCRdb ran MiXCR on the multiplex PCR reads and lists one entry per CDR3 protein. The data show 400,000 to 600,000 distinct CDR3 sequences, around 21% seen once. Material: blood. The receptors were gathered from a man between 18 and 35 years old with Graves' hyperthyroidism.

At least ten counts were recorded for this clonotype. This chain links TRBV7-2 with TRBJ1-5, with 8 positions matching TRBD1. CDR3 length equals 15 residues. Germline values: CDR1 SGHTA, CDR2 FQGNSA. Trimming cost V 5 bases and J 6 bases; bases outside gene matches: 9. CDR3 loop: CASSPLDRGVQPQHF. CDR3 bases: TGTGCCAGCAGCCCCCTTGACAGGGGAGTTCAGCCCCAGCATTTT.

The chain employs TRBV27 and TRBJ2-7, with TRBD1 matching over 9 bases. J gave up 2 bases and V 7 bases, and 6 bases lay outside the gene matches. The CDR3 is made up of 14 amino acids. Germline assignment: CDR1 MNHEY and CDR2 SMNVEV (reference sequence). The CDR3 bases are TGTGCCAGCACCCTTGGACAGGGGACCTACGAGCAGTACTTC. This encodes CASTLGQGTYEQYF.

The CDR3 DNA follows: TGTGCCAGCAGCGCCACAGGGTTGCTTTACGGCGGGGGAGTCGGCGGGGAGCTGTTTTTT. Residues: CASSATGLLYGGGVGGELFF. This chain uses TRBV9 with TRBJ2-2; possibly TRBD2 for D (7 bases). Germline lookup yields CDR1 SGDLS and CDR2 YYNGEE. The CDR3 covers 20 residues. Trimming took 3 bases from V and 7 from J, leaving 31 bases between them.